One sample yielded the 32 T cell receptor beta chains listed below, sequenced in a study of identical twins. Each CDR3 protein gets one entry after TCRdb re-called the 5' RACE reads with MiXCR. Of under 900,000 distinct CDR3 sequences detected, over 9% appear once; the ten largest clones hold around 1.5%. The same sample was also studied in work on yellow fever vaccine responses in identical twins.

The sample comprised PBMCs. Receptors originate from a woman between 18 and 29 years old in good health.

This clonotype was recorded at least ten times. V usage is TRBV9 and J usage is TRBJ1-4; D ambiguous. Trimming took 2 bases from V and 15 from J, leaving 5 bases between them. The CDR3 length is 9 residues. Germline CDR1 reads SGDLS; CDR2 reads YYNGEE. CDR3 DNA sequence: TGTGCCAGCAGCGTTCTGGTGTTTTTT. It yields the protein CASSVLVFF.

The chain is built from TRBV28 and TRBJ2-7, with 11 nucleotides matching TRBD2. Germline CDR1 reads MDHEN; CDR2 reads SYDVKM. Germline trimming cut 5 bases from V and 1 base from J; bases unmatched to any gene: 13. The CDR3 is 18 residues long. The CDR3 spells CASSPTLAGGQESYEQYF. The CDR3 DNA reads as TGTGCCAGCAGTCCAACCCTAGCGGGAGGTCAAGAATCCTACGAGCAGTACTTC. Looking up the rest from reference TRBV28 and TRBJ2-7 gives the full variable domain: DVKVTQSSRYLVKRTGEKVFLECVQDMDHENMFWYRQDPGLGLRLIYFSYDVKMKEKGDIPEGYSVSREKKERFSLILESASTNQTSMYLCASSPTLAGGQESYEQYFGPGTRLTVT.

This clonotype was seen at least ten times. The V call is TRBV16, the J call TRBJ1-2; D uncertain. The germline gives CDR1 KGHSY, CDR2 FQNENV. Trimming removed 2 bases at V and 7 bases at J, with 14 bases between. CDR3 length: 14 amino acids. Here the CDR3 reads CASSQERDRGGYTF. The CDR3 DNA reads as TGTGCCAGCAGCCAAGAGAGGGATCGGGGTGGCTACACCTTC.

This clonotype was observed a few times. V gene TRBV15 combines with J gene TRBJ2-1; 11 bases align to TRBD2. The junction had 3 bases not matched to a gene; V was cut back by 6 bases and J by 5 bases. The CDR3 spans 14 residues. CDR1 is LNHNV, CDR2 YYDKDF, per germline (reference sequence). DNA of the CDR3: TGTGCCACCAGTATAGCGGGAGGGAACAATGAGCAGTTCTTC. Translation: CATSIAGGNNEQFF.

The sample holds a few counts of this clonotype. V and J are TRBV7-9 and TRBJ1-2; D remains unclear. Germline V gene sequence: CDR1 SEHNR, CDR2 FQNEAQ (reference sequence). V was trimmed by 5 bases and J by 1 base, leaving 14 bases between them. The CDR3 is 15 residues long. In DNA, the CDR3 is TGTGCCAGCAGCGTAACTACGGGATTTAACTATGGCTACACCTTC. Translating it yields CASSVTTGFNYGYTF.

V is TRBV5-1 and J is TRBJ2-1; D unresolved. The CDR3 is made up of 13 amino acids. Trimming left V 5 bases short and J 8 bases short, with 14 bases between. Germline values: CDR1 SGHRS, CDR2 YFSETQ. CDR3 bases: TGCGCCAGCAGGGTACTCGATCTCGATGAGCAGTTCTTC. Its translation: CASRVLDLDEQFF.

For the CDR3, the DNA is TGTGCCAGCAGCTTAGACGCACCCACGGACGACAATGAGCAGTTCTTC. It codes for CASSLDAPTDDNEQFF. The chain couples TRBV7-2 to TRBJ2-1; D unclear. This CDR3 comprises 16 residues. The V and J ends lost 1 base and 5 bases respectively, with 15 bases between them. Germline V gene data show CDR1 as SGHTA and CDR2 as FQGNSA.

This clonotype was picked up a small number of times. The CDR3 spells CAVRDSLFSEQFF. CDR3 coding DNA: TGTGCCGTACGGGACAGCCTGTTTAGTGAGCAGTTCTTC. The V call is TRBV2, the J call TRBJ2-1; 7 positions match TRBD1. The CDR3 extends over 13 amino acids. CDR1 and CDR2 (germline): SNHLY, FYNNEI. V lost 11 bases and J lost 9; bases outside the gene matches: 13.

This rearrangement joins TRBV6-2 or TRBV6-3 to TRBJ2-1, with 8 bases that match TRBD2. CDR1 and CDR2 from the germline V gene are MNHEY and SVGEGT. This CDR3 region has 19 residues. With V trimmed by 2 bases and J by 5 bases, 17 bases remained unmatched. The chain's CDR3 is CASSYLLEREPLNHNEQFF. CDR3 nucleotides: TGTGCCAGCAGTTACCTGCTCGAGCGGGAGCCCCTTAACCACAATGAGCAGTTCTTC.

This clonotype was picked up a small number of times. The J gene is TRBJ2-1, the V gene TRBV28; TRBD2 matches at 16 bases. Germline V CDR1 and CDR2: MDHEN, SYDVKM. This CDR3 contains 19 residues. The trim removed 5 bases at V and 8 bases at J, leaving 15 bases unmatched. CDR3 nucleotide sequence: TGTGCCAGCAGTCCAACCCGTCAGGGACTAGCGGGAGGGATATATGAGCAGTTCTTC. Translation gives CASSPTRQGLAGGIYEQFF.

On this clonotype: Since a much larger clone is just one base distant, this may be a read error. V and J are TRBV12-3 or TRBV12-4 and TRBJ1-1; D call uncertain. The CDR3 has 11 residues. The V end was cut by 6 bases, the J end by 7 bases, with 9 bases between. CDR3 protein: CASSPGYEAFF. CDR3 DNA: TGTGCCAGCAGCCCTGGGTATGAAGCTTTCTTT.

J is TRBJ2-3 and V is TRBV6-4, with 14 positions matching TRBD2. Germline loops: CDR1 MRHNA, CDR2 SNTAGT. The CDR3 is 18 amino acids. With V trimmed by 2 bases and J by 4 bases, 8 bases remained unmatched. The CDR3: CASSDPGLAGVLSDTQYF. For the CDR3, the DNA is TGTGCCAGCAGTGACCCGGGACTAGCGGGAGTGTTATCAGATACGCAGTATTTT.

This chain links TRBV27 with TRBJ1-6; no definite D call. Germline assignment: CDR1 MNHEY and CDR2 SMNVEV (reference sequence). V was cut by 6 bases and J by 11 bases, with 14 bases left in between. CDR3 length: 13 amino acids. CDR3 amino acids: CASSRRETTPLHF. DNA of the CDR3: TGTGCCAGCAGCCGACGGGAGACTACACCCCTCCACTTT.

In its sample, this clonotype was seen a few times. J is TRBJ2-5 and V is TRBV5-1; TRBD1 matches at 7 bases. The CDR3 length is 14 residues. Germline CDR1 is SGHRS and CDR2 is YFSETQ. J lost 3 bases, V lost 2 bases, and 4 bases had no gene match. The CDR3 sequence is CASSLQTGKETQYF. The CDR3 region has the DNA TGCGCCAGCAGCTTACAGACAGGGAAAGAGACCCAGTACTTC. Using reference TRBV5-1 and TRBJ2-5 for the parts outside the CDR3, the full variable domain is KAGVTQTPRYLIKTRGQQVTLSCSPISGHRSVSWYQQTPGQGLQFLFEYFSETQRNKGNFPGRFSGRQFSNSRSEMNVSTLELGDSALYLCASSLQTGKETQYFGPGTRLLVL.

In DNA, the CDR3 is TGTGCCATCAGTGAGACGGGACAGGACACCGGGGAGCTGTTTTTT. Its protein is CAISETGQDTGELFF. This chain uses TRBV10-3 with TRBJ2-2; 8 bases align to TRBD1. Per germline, CDR1 ENHRY and CDR2 SYGVKD. Trimming took 2 bases from V and 3 from J; bases not matched to a gene: 2. This CDR3 is 15 amino acids long.

The chain uses TRBV5-1 and TRBJ2-1, with 8 bases aligning to TRBD2. The J segment lost 9 bases and the V segment lost 5 bases, leaving 10 bases of the junction unmatched. The CDR3 length is 14 residues. CDR1 and CDR2 from the germline V gene are SGHRS and YFSETQ. The CDR3 DNA sequence: TGCGCCAGCAGTCGGGGGGGCGCAGTAAGTGAGCAGTTCTTC. Its translation: CASSRGGAVSEQFF.

Points on this clonotype: One junction end disagrees with the germline gene, perhaps due to a read error. The chain has TRBV12-3 or TRBV12-4 and TRBJ2-1, with 8 bases identical to TRBD2. The CDR3 is 18 amino acids. The CDR3 nucleotides read TGTGCCAGCAGCCCACCGGTGGCGGGAGGATTCTCCTACAATGTGCAGTTCTTC. The encoded protein is CASSPPVAGGFSYNVQFF.

The gene calls are TRBV19 and TRBJ2-5; 12 positions match TRBD1. V shed 7 bases, J shed 7 bases, and the junction held 4 bases outside the gene matches. Germline assignment: CDR1 LNHDA and CDR2 SQIVND (reference sequence). The CDR3 is 13 amino acids. The CDR3 coding sequence is TGTGCCAGTACGGGGGACAGGGGGCTGACCCAGTACTTC. Protein product: CASTGDRGLTQYF.

The CDR3: CASSSGTGESGANVLTF. The CDR3 coding sequence is TGCGCCAGCAGCTCCGGGACAGGGGAGTCTGGGGCCAACGTCCTGACTTTC. The chain combines TRBV5-1 with TRBJ2-6, with 10 bases matching TRBD1. With V trimmed by 3 bases and J by 1 base, 4 bases remained unmatched. The CDR3 consists of 17 residues. CDR1 and CDR2 from the germline V gene are SGHRS and YFSETQ.

The J gene is TRBJ2-1, the V gene TRBV10-3; D is perhaps TRBD2 (6 bases). CDR3 length: 14 residues. Per germline, CDR1 ENHRY and CDR2 SYGVKD. The V end lost 6 bases, the J end lost 4 bases, and 13 bases lay between the germline ends. The CDR3 is CAIRNKTSYNEQFF. The CDR3 DNA reads as TGTGCCATCAGGAATAAGACTAGTTACAATGAGCAGTTCTTC.

This clonotype has just a few counts. For the CDR3, the DNA is TGTGCCAGCAGCCAGGGCAGGGGATCGCAGTACGTC. It yields the protein CASSQGRGSQYV. The V and J genes are TRBV14 and TRBJ2-7; maybe TRBD1 (6 bases). Between the trimmed V and J ends, which lost 3 bases and 9 bases, there was a span of 12 bases. Per germline, CDR1 SGHDN and CDR2 FVKESK. The CDR3 runs to 12 residues.

The rearrangement links TRBV3-1 to TRBJ2-7; TRBD2 aligns across 11 bases. The junction had 12 bases not matched to a gene; V was cut back by 2 bases and J by 6 bases. The CDR3 loop spans 17 amino acids. Looked up from germline, CDR1 is LGHDT and CDR2 is YNNKEL (reference sequence). CDR3 amino acids: CASSQITSGSGNGEQYF. The CDR3 DNA sequence: TGTGCCAGCAGCCAAATAACTAGCGGGAGTGGGAACGGCGAGCAGTACTTC.

This clonotype was seen a handful of times. This sequence joins TRBV3-1 and TRBJ2-1; 11 nucleotides line up with TRBD2. Germline CDR1 reads LGHDT; CDR2 reads YNNKEL (reference sequence). This CDR3 has 16 amino acids. J lost 9 bases, V lost 3 bases, and 10 bases had no gene match. The CDR3 loop reads CASSQLSGGASGEQFF. Here the CDR3 DNA reads TGTGCCAGCAGCCAGCTTAGCGGGGGGGCCTCCGGTGAGCAGTTCTTC.

In this sample, this clonotype turned up a few times. This chain joins TRBV4-1 and TRBJ2-7; D uncertain. V was shortened by 1 base and J by 3 bases, with 13 bases between the two germline ends. CDR1 is MGHRA and CDR2 is YSYEKL in the germline V gene. The CDR3 totals 15 residues. The CDR3 is CASSQGVGNLYEQYF. Written as DNA, the CDR3 is TGCGCCAGCAGCCAAGGGGTGGGGAACCTCTACGAGCAGTACTTC.

Many counts were recorded for this clonotype. The rearrangement uses TRBV24-1 and TRBJ2-3; TRBD2 is a possible D gene (5 bases). The length of the CDR3 is 13 residues. The V gene lost 4 bases and the J gene lost 5 bases, with 9 bases spanning the gap. The germline gives CDR1 KGHDR, CDR2 SFDVKD. The CDR3 sequence is CATSEAAGDTQYF. The DNA for the CDR3 is TGTGCCACCAGTGAAGCGGCCGGAGATACGCAGTATTTT.

This chain uses TRBV2 with TRBJ2-5; weak D call: TRBD2 (5 bases). The CDR3 extends over 14 amino acids. Germline V gene sequence: CDR1 SNHLY, CDR2 FYNNEI. Trimming removed 1 base at V and 2 bases at J, with 8 bases between. CDR3 region: CASSEGRRQETQYF. The CDR3 nucleotides read TGTGCCAGCAGTGAAGGCAGGAGGCAAGAGACCCAGTACTTC.

This clonotype has just a few counts. This chain joins TRBV7-6 and TRBJ2-1; 9 nucleotides agree with TRBD2. The CDR3 contains 19 residues. CDR1 is SGHVS, CDR2 FNYEAQ, per germline. V dropped 2 bases and J dropped 4; count of bases not matched to a gene: 15. The DNA for the CDR3 is TGTGCCAGCAGCTTAAGGGCTAGCGGGACCCCCAGTAGATACAATGAGCAGTTCTTC. The encoded protein is CASSLRASGTPSRYNEQFF.

The chain carries TRBV4-1 and TRBJ2-5; D could derive from TRBD1 or TRBD2 (7 bases each). Germline V gene lookup returns CDR1 MGHRA and CDR2 YSYEKL. With 1 base removed from V and 5 bases from J, the gap between germline ends came to 14 bases. The CDR3 totals 15 residues. The CDR3 is CASSQVGQGGETQYF. The CDR3 coding sequence is TGCGCCAGCAGCCAAGTCGGTCAGGGGGGGGAGACCCAGTACTTC.

With regard to this clonotype: One end of the junction varies from germline; a read error may be responsible. The V gene is TRBV20-1, the J gene TRBJ1-1; D may be TRBD1 (6 bases). This CDR3 spans 15 amino acids. CDR1 is DFQATT and CDR2 is SNEGSKA in the germline V gene (reference sequence). The CDR3 loop is CCARAPTGSGTEAFF. DNA of the CDR3: TGCTGTGCTAGAGCTCCTACAGGGTCGGGCACTGAAGCTTTCTTT.

This clonotype was counted only a few times. CDR3 nucleotides: TGCGCCAGCAGCCAAAGGTATTGGGATAAGATCTACGAGCAGTACTTC. This sequence encodes CASSQRYWDKIYEQYF. The V gene is TRBV4-1, the J gene TRBJ2-7; D is unresolved. Germline V gene lookup returns CDR1 MGHRA and CDR2 YSYEKL. Trimming took 2 bases from V and 3 from J, leaving 17 bases between them. This CDR3 comprises 16 residues.

This clonotype has ten or more counts. The chain recombines TRBV9 with TRBJ2-5, with D tentatively TRBD2 (5 bases). V was trimmed by 4 bases and J by 2 bases, leaving 15 bases between them. In germline, CDR1 is SGDLS, CDR2 YYNGEE. This CDR3 comprises 15 residues. In DNA form, the CDR3 reads TGTGCCAGCAGCCCGGGGTTGGCGAATCAAGAGACCCAGTACTTC. It specifies CASSPGLANQETQYF. Together with reference TRBV9 and TRBJ2-5, the CDR3 gives the full variable domain: DSGVTQTPKHLITATGQRVTLRCSPRSGDLSVYWYQQSLDQGLQFLIQYYNGEERAKGNILERFSAQQFPDLHSELNLSSLELGDSALYFCASSPGLANQETQYFGPGTRLLVL.

V is TRBV4-1 and J is TRBJ1-1; 7 nucleotides agree with TRBD1. The CDR3 length is 15 residues. J gave up 9 bases and V 3 bases, and 13 bases lay outside the gene matches. Germline CDR1 MGHRA, CDR2 YSYEKL. CDR3 DNA: TGCGCCAGCAGCCACCCCGGGACAGTAGGATATAAAGCTTTCTTT. This gives the protein CASSHPGTVGYKAFF.